The 21 T cell receptor beta chains below were found in one sample sequenced in a study of blood T cell repertoires in COVID-19. Method: immunoSEQ multiplex PCR; TCRdb's copy keeps in-frame clones and lacks some. The sample yields about 36,000 clones, roughly 80% seen once. Sequencing was performed on peripheral blood. These receptors originate from a human donor in a cohort sampled during active COVID-19.

The rearrangement uses TRBV19 and TRBJ2-2, with D perhaps TRBD2 (5 bases). The CDR3 is 16 amino acids. V shed 11 bases and J shed 1 base, with 20 bases lying between them. Per germline, CDR1 LNHDA and CDR2 SQIVND (reference sequence). The CDR3 region has the DNA TGTGCCTCCAATCTGCGGCTAGCCATGAACACCGGGGAGCTGTTTTTT. This sequence encodes CASNLRLAMNTGELFF.

V usage is TRBV29-1 and J usage is TRBJ1-1; D unresolved. V lost 0 bases and J lost 4, with 18 bases in between. The CDR3 has 16 residues. Germline loops: CDR1 SQVTM, CDR2 ANQGSEA. CDR3 sequence reads: CSVEDLNGGLGTEAFF. CDR3 bases: TGCAGCGTTGAAGACCTTAATGGAGGGCTGGGCACTGAAGCTTTCTTT.

The V call is TRBV6-6, the J call TRBJ1-2; TRBD1 might be the D (5 bases). The CDR3 spans 14 residues. Germline V gene sequence: CDR1 MNHNY, CDR2 SVGAGI (reference sequence). The V and J ends lost 2 bases and 7 bases respectively, with 14 bases between them. CDR3 nucleotide sequence: TGTGCCAGCAGTTACCTCGAGCGGGGGGGTGGCTACACCTTC. As protein: CASSYLERGGGYTF.

The chain links TRBV19 to TRBJ1-1; D not certain. The germline gives CDR1 LNHDA, CDR2 SQIVND (reference sequence). The CDR3 runs to 13 residues. Trimming stripped 6 bases from V and 1 base from J, with 9 bases between. This chain's CDR3 is CASSLTQNTEAFF. The DNA for the CDR3 is TGTGCCAGTAGCCTGACACAGAACACTGAAGCTTTCTTT.

This chain uses TRBV6-5 with TRBJ2-5, with TRBD1 matching 9 bases. V trimming: 1 base; J trimming: 5 bases; junction bases outside the gene matches: 2. Germline lookup yields CDR1 MNHEY and CDR2 SVGAGI. The CDR3 totals 14 residues. The CDR3 coding sequence is TGTGCCAGCAGTTACTTCGGACAGGGGGAGACCCAGTACTTC. Translated, it gives CASSYFGQGETQYF.

This chain connects TRBV19 to TRBJ1-3; D may be TRBD1 (6 bases). The CDR3 covers 16 residues. Germline V gene lookup returns CDR1 LNHDA and CDR2 SQIVND (reference sequence). Trimming stripped 5 bases from V and 2 bases from J, with 16 bases between. CDR3 protein: CASSGMMGAAGNTIYF. For the CDR3, the DNA is TGTGCCAGTAGTGGCATGATGGGGGCGGCTGGAAACACCATATATTTT.

This clone was detected once. The chain employs TRBV30 and TRBJ2-1; maybe TRBD2 (5 bases). V lost 0 bases and J lost 6, with 12 bases in between. Germline V gene lookup returns CDR1 GTSNPN and CDR2 SVGIG (reference sequence). This CDR3 region has 14 residues. CDR3 nucleotide sequence: TGTGCCTGGAGTGTTGGTTTGGGGAGCAATGAGCAGTTCTTC. This codes for CAWSVGLGSNEQFF. Full variable domain (missing parts from reference TRBV30 and TRBJ2-1): SQTIHQWPATLVQPVGSPLSLECTVEGTSNPNLYWYRQAAGRGLQLLFYSVGIGQISSEVPQNLSASRPQDRQFILSSKKLLLSDSGFYLCAWSVGLGSNEQFFGPGTRLTVL.

The V and J genes are TRBV4-2 and TRBJ1-5; a weak D match, TRBD1 (5 bases). CDR1 LGHNA and CDR2 YNFKEQ come from the germline V gene. The CDR3 has 15 residues. The V and J ends lost 0 bases and 1 base respectively, with 7 bases between them. The CDR3, as DNA: TGTGCCAGCAGCCAAGATAAGGGGAGCAATCAGCCCCAGCATTTT. It specifies CASSQDKGSNQPQHF.

In nucleotides, the CDR3 is TGTGCCAGCAGCTTAGAGGGGGGGCGCACCCAGCATTTT. Its translation is CASSLEGGRTQHF. The chain combines TRBV7-2 with TRBJ1-5; D perhaps matches TRBD1 (6 bases). The CDR3 extends over 13 amino acids. V was shortened by 1 base and J by 11 bases, with 12 bases between the two germline ends. Germline V gene data show CDR1 as SGHTA and CDR2 as FQGNSA.

The rearrangement uses TRBV10-3 and TRBJ1-1; TRBD1 matches 10 bases. The CDR3 has 13 residues. CDR1 and CDR2 (germline): ENHRY, SYGVKD. With V trimmed by 2 bases and J by 9 bases, 3 bases remained unmatched. CDR3 bases: TGTGCCATCAGTGAGGTCGACAGGGGGCAAGCTTTCTTT. Its protein is CAISEVDRGQAFF.

The chain carries TRBV12-5 and TRBJ2-7, with 14 bases identical to TRBD2. Germline trimming cut 3 bases from V and 1 base from J; bases unmatched to any gene: 8. The CDR3 has 18 amino acids. Germline values: CDR1 LGHNT, CDR2 FRNRAP. The CDR3 sequence is CASGFASGTSGGSYEQYF. The CDR3 nucleotides are TGTGCTAGTGGTTTCGCCTCCGGGACTAGCGGGGGTTCCTACGAGCAGTACTTC.

J is TRBJ2-1 and V is TRBV5-8, with D possibly TRBD1 on 6 matching bases. V was cut by 3 bases and J by 0 bases, with 10 bases left in between. This CDR3 contains 15 residues. CDR1 SGHTS and CDR2 YDEGEE come from the germline V gene. CDR3 nucleotide sequence: TGTGCCAGCAGCTCACAGGGCCTCTCCTACAATGAGCAGTTCTTC. Its protein is CASSSQGLSYNEQFF.

For the CDR3, the DNA is TGTGCCAGCTCACCGCTGACAAAGTTTAGCAATCAGCCCCAGCATTTT. Translated, it gives CASSPLTKFSNQPQHF. This sequence joins TRBV18 and TRBJ1-5; D ambiguous. There are 16 residues in the CDR3. Germline V lookup: CDR1 KGHSH, CDR2 LQKENI. The V gene lost 3 bases and the J gene lost 0 bases, with 12 bases spanning the gap.

The chain uses TRBV7-2 and TRBJ1-3; D unclear. Germline V gene sequence: CDR1 SGHTA, CDR2 FQGNSA. Trimming took 4 bases from V and 3 from J, leaving 7 bases between them. This CDR3 is 13 amino acids long. The CDR3: CASSSYNGNTIYF. In nucleotides, the CDR3 is TGTGCCAGCAGCTCTTACAATGGAAACACCATATATTTT.

CDR3 sequence (DNA): TGCGCCAGCAGCCAACCGGGACAGGGGGGCAATGAGCAGTTCTTC. This codes for CASSQPGQGGNEQFF. The J gene is TRBJ2-1, the V gene TRBV4-3, with 11 bases lining up with TRBD1. V was clipped by 2 bases and J by 6 bases; unmatched bases: 3. CDR1 is LGHNA, CDR2 YSLEER, per germline. The CDR3 length is 15 residues.

The CDR3 protein is CASRLQKPSGEQYF. The CDR3, as DNA: TGTGCCAGCAGACTCCAGAAGCCATCGGGAGAGCAGTACTTC. V gene TRBV6-5 combines with J gene TRBJ2-7; weak D call: TRBD2 (5 bases). CDR3 length: 14 amino acids. The V end lost 6 bases, the J end lost 7 bases, and 19 bases lay between the germline ends. In germline, CDR1 is MNHEY, CDR2 SVGAGI.

The sample holds one count of this clone. The chain carries TRBV10-3 and TRBJ2-5; D might be TRBD1 (5 bases). Trimming removed 3 bases at V and 3 bases at J, with 17 bases between. Germline V gene sequence: CDR1 ENHRY, CDR2 SYGVKD. The CDR3 has 16 amino acids. CDR3: CAISDVQGQSKETQYF. The CDR3, as DNA: TGTGCCATCAGTGATGTTCAGGGTCAGTCTAAAGAGACCCAGTACTTC.

The genes are TRBV5-4 and TRBJ2-3; D might be TRBD1 (8 bases). The V gene lost 0 bases and the J gene lost 5 bases, with 10 bases spanning the gap. This CDR3 spans 14 amino acids. The germline CDR1 and CDR2 sequences are SGHNT and YYREEE (reference sequence). The CDR3 sequence: CASSLDRGGDTQYF. In nucleotides, the CDR3 is TGTGCCAGCAGCTTGGACAGGGGGGGAGATACGCAGTATTTT.

This clone was seen just once. The chain links TRBV28 to TRBJ1-3, with TRBD1 identical over 7 bases. Germline V CDR1 and CDR2: MDHEN, SYDVKM. The CDR3 extends over 14 amino acids. Trimming removed 8 bases from V and 7 bases from J; junction bases left unmatched: 11. This CDR3 reads CASSGGGETNTIYF. The DNA for the CDR3 is TGTGCCAGCTCAGGAGGGGGCGAAACCAACACCATATATTTT.

This sequence joins TRBV3-1 (or the pseudogene TRBV3-2) and TRBJ2-1; 11 bases map to TRBD2. CDR3 length: 16 residues. CDR1 and CDR2 (germline): LGHDT, YNNKEL (reference sequence). V shed 1 base, J shed 9 bases, and the junction held 8 bases outside the gene matches. DNA of the CDR3: TGTGCCAGCAGCCAAGTTTCACTAGCGGGGGCGGTTGAGCAGTTCTTC. It codes for CASSQVSLAGAVEQFF.

The chain uses TRBV6-6 and TRBJ1-2; tentatively, D is TRBD1 (5 bases). Per the germline V gene, CDR1 is MNHNY and CDR2 is SVGAGI (reference sequence). This CDR3 region has 15 residues. Between the trimmed V and J ends, which lost 7 bases and 4 bases, there was a span of 19 bases. CDR3: CASIGREWEGYGYTF. CDR3 nucleotides: TGTGCCAGCATCGGCAGGGAGTGGGAGGGCTATGGCTACACCTTC.